Shown below are 15 T cell receptor beta chains from a single sample sequenced in a study of blood T cell repertoires in COVID-19. Repertoires were generated with immunoSEQ multiplex PCR, while TCRdb's copy carries only in-frame clones and drops some. The table has about 68,000 clones, roughly 87% seen once. Specimen: peripheral blood. The receptors were gathered from a woman aged 45-65 years with COVID-19, enrolled during active disease.

This chain connects TRBV9 to TRBJ2-3; unclear D gene. With 0 bases removed from V and 6 bases from J, the gap between germline ends came to 5 bases. CDR1 and CDR2 (germline): SGDLS, YYNGEE. This CDR3 contains 12 residues. The CDR3 region has the DNA TGTGCCAGCAGCGTAGTCGGGGATACGCAGTATTTT. Translation gives CASSVVGDTQYF.

The chain has TRBV28 and TRBJ2-3; the D gene is possibly TRBD1 (6 bases). V was cut by 4 bases and J by 3 bases, with 14 bases left in between. The CDR3 loop spans 15 amino acids. The germline gives CDR1 MDHEN, CDR2 SYDVKM. The DNA of the CDR3 is TGTGCCAGCAGTTCCCCGGCCGGACAGACAGATACGCAGTATTTT. Translation gives CASSSPAGQTDTQYF.

This chain joins TRBV9 and TRBJ2-4; 10 bases agree with TRBD2. The V and J ends lost 0 bases and 0 bases, in that order; junction bases with no gene match: 3. CDR1 is SGDLS, CDR2 YYNGEE, per germline. The CDR3 runs to 17 residues. The CDR3 is CASSVGTSGLAKNIQYF. CDR3 bases: TGTGCCAGCAGCGTAGGGACTAGCGGCCTAGCCAAAAACATTCAGTACTTC.

The chain joins TRBV27 to TRBJ2-4, with TRBD1 as a possible D gene (5 bases). V lost 7 bases and J 7 bases, leaving 17 bases between the germline ends. Germline V gives CDR1 MNHEY, CDR2 SMNVEV (reference sequence). This CDR3 is built from 14 residues. The DNA of the CDR3 is TGTGCCAGCAATGGCAGGGCGACCCCGAACATTCAGTACTTC. Translation: CASNGRATPNIQYF.

V gene TRBV6-6 combines with J gene TRBJ2-7; D unresolved. The germline CDR1 and CDR2 sequences are MNHNY and SVGAGI (reference sequence). The CDR3 spans 14 residues. The ends were cut back, 0 bases at V and 1 base at J, with 7 bases in the middle. CDR3 sequence: CASSYSPISYEQYF. The CDR3 DNA is TGTGCCAGCAGTTACTCTCCTATTTCCTACGAGCAGTACTTC.

The chain couples TRBV4-3 to TRBJ1-5; D is perhaps TRBD1 (5 bases). The V and J ends lost 1 base and 3 bases respectively, with 10 bases between them. The CDR3 is 15 residues long. Germline V gene data show CDR1 as LGHNA and CDR2 as YSLEER. The CDR3 spells CASSQVRQNNQPQHF. Here the CDR3 DNA reads TGCGCCAGCAGCCAAGTACGACAGAACAATCAGCCCCAGCATTTT.

This chain connects TRBV19 to TRBJ2-7; the D gene is possibly TRBD1 (6 bases). The CDR3 runs 15 residues. In germline, CDR1 is LNHDA, CDR2 SQIVND (reference sequence). V was cut by 2 bases and J by 2 bases, with 13 bases left in between. The CDR3 bases are TGTGCCAGTAGTATAAGACAAACAGGGCCCTACGAGCAGTACTTC. Translating gives CASSIRQTGPYEQYF.

The chain employs TRBV7-3 and TRBJ2-1, with a tentative D call TRBD1 (5 bases). CDR1 is SGHTA, CDR2 FQGTGA, per germline. The CDR3 covers 13 residues. V lost 5 bases and J lost 4, with 9 bases in between. Here the CDR3 DNA reads TGTGCCAGCAGCAGGACAAATTACAATGAGCAGTTCTTC. The encoded protein is CASSRTNYNEQFF.

V gene TRBV29-1 combines with J gene TRBJ1-1, with 7 bases that match TRBD1. With V trimmed by 5 bases and J by 0 bases, 9 bases remained unmatched. This CDR3 is built from 15 residues. The V gene's germline CDR1 is SQVTM and CDR2 ANQGSEA. The CDR3 here is CSVYGPGQMNTEAFF. The CDR3 coding sequence is TGCAGCGTTTATGGTCCGGGACAGATGAACACTGAAGCTTTCTTT.

V and J are TRBV11-1 and TRBJ2-7; D possibly corresponds to TRBD2 (6 bases). V shed 7 bases and J shed 1 base, with 8 bases lying between them. The CDR3 runs to 12 residues. Germline lookup yields CDR1 SGHAT and CDR2 FQDESV (reference sequence). The CDR3 is CASKGRSYEQYF. For the CDR3, the DNA is TGTGCCAGCAAGGGGAGGTCCTACGAGCAGTACTTC.

This rearrangement joins TRBV5-1 to TRBJ2-5; D may be TRBD2 (5 bases). Trimming removed 2 bases from V and 2 bases from J, with 10 bases in between. Looked up from germline, CDR1 is SGHRS and CDR2 is YFSETQ. The CDR3 runs 14 residues. CDR3: CASSLAAQQETQYF. The CDR3 DNA sequence: TGCGCCAGCAGCTTAGCGGCTCAACAAGAGACCCAGTACTTC.

The V and J genes are TRBV3-1 (or the pseudogene TRBV3-2) and TRBJ1-1, with TRBD1 as a possible D gene (6 bases). CDR1 and CDR2 from the germline V gene are LGHDT and YNNKEL (reference sequence). The CDR3 spans 13 residues. V gave up 3 bases and J gave up 8 bases, with 13 bases separating them. CDR3 coding DNA: TGTGCCAGCAGCCAGACAGGATCAGGAGAAGCTTTCTTT. Encoded protein: CASSQTGSGEAFF.

This chain connects TRBV28 to TRBJ2-7, with TRBD2 matching over 8 bases. Germline V gene data show CDR1 as MDHEN and CDR2 as SYDVKM. This CDR3 has 15 residues. V lost 6 bases, J lost 5 bases, and 12 bases stayed unmatched. CDR3 protein: CASSLPGLAWDEQYF. The CDR3 bases are TGTGCCAGCAGCCTCCCCGGACTAGCATGGGACGAGCAGTACTTC.

The CDR3: CASRVGTGLSEQYF. The CDR3 nucleotides read TGTGCCAGCAGAGTCGGGACAGGGTTGAGCGAGCAGTACTTC. The rearrangement joins TRBV6-5 to TRBJ2-7; 9 bases agree with TRBD1. CDR3 length: 14 residues. Germline CDR1 reads MNHEY; CDR2 reads SVGAGI. The V segment lost 6 bases and the J segment 6 bases; nucleotides outside the gene matches: 9.

This clone was seen a single time. V is TRBV28 and J is TRBJ2-7; TRBD1 matches at 7 bases. The CDR3 consists of 13 residues. Germline lookup yields CDR1 MDHEN and CDR2 SYDVKM. V trimming: 1 base; J trimming: 8 bases; junction bases outside the gene matches: 5. CDR3 in DNA: TGTGCCAGCAGTTTATCCGGGACAGATAAGCAGTACTTC. It codes for CASSLSGTDKQYF.